This T cell receptor (beta chain) was sequenced for a study of PD-1 blockade in classical Hodgkin lymphoma. The wider study: Each patient was given nivolumab 3 mg/kg through a vein every 2 weeks.

Time point in this sample: cycle 4 day 1 (C4D1), after less than 7 weeks of nivolumab. All patients experienced relapse after autologous stem cell transplantation, and brentuximab vedotin exposure was variable. Here immunoSEQ multiplex PCR was the method, and the copy in TCRdb shows in-frame clones only, minus some. This table holds 9,500 or so clones, nearly 85% found once. Deletions cut 0 bases from V and 2 bases from J, with 11 bases between. The germline gives CDR1 GTSNPN, CDR2 SVGIG (reference sequence). CDR3 length: 14 amino acids. Study-level points and caveats: Patients were excluded if nivolumab began under 1 year after ASCT (the autologous transplant).

Note on this clone: What it binds is unknown.

This material consisted of peripheral blood mononuclear cells (PBMCs), taken before the fourth cycle of nivolumab. This chain joins TRBV30 and TRBJ2-7; perhaps TRBD2 as D (5 bases). The receptor comes from a human donor with classical Hodgkin lymphoma. The CDR3 protein is CAWSVLGVAYEQYF. The CDR3 DNA reads TGTGCCTGGAGTGTACTCGGGGTAGCCTACGAGCAGTACTTC.